This T cell receptor (beta chain) is from a study of blood T cell repertoires in COVID-19. V was cut by 5 bases and J by 1 base, with 8 bases left in between. The CDR3 length is 13 residues. The protocol was immunoSEQ multiplex PCR, while the TCRdb copy is restricted to in-frame clones and leaves out a portion. The sample holds roughly 220,000 clones, about 79% seen once. Material for sequencing was peripheral blood. The TCR originated in a woman in her 40s who had recovered from COVID-19. The J gene is TRBJ1-1, the V gene TRBV12-3 or TRBV12-4; D uncertain. The CDR3 sequence: CASSRTENTEAFF. CDR3 coding DNA: TGTGCCAGCAGTAGAACAGAGAACACTGAAGCTTTCTTT.